The sequence of this T cell receptor beta chain was determined in a study of blood T cell repertoires in COVID-19. Study information: Donors in the United States, Italy and Spain gave samples during acute or convalescent COVID-19. The analysed material was cDNA or gDNA that came from T cells, B-cell-depleted T cells, or PBMCs.

Authors' processing steps: Nucleated cell counts were estimated from reference gene primer amplification. This table comes from immunoSEQ multiplex PCR, and its TCRdb copy is limited to in-frame clones, with some not included. The V and J calls and clone size come from that table; D and trimming were worked out from the DNA. This sample has about 210,000 clones, with roughly 86% found just once. The ends lost 2 bases at V and 8 bases at J; junction bases unmatched: 8. From germline, CDR1 is LGHNT and CDR2 FRNRAP. This CDR3 has 16 amino acids. The source material was peripheral blood. The chain recombines TRBV12-5 with TRBJ2-1; 11 bases match TRBD2. The origin of this receptor is a woman in her thirties or forties with acute or convalescent COVID-19. CDR3 region: CASGLPRLAGLDEQFF. CDR3 bases: TGTGCTAGTGGTTTGCCGAGACTAGCGGGATTGGATGAGCAGTTCTTC.